This T cell receptor beta chain stems from a study of blood T cells in healthy people across ages. All donors came from Russia, were Caucasian and healthy, and spanned ages about 6 to 95. Each donor's blood draw was around 9.2 milliliters of peripheral blood. Extraction yielded at least 5 micrograms of total RNA per sample. This CDR3 is built from 15 residues. Germline CDR1 and CDR2: MNHEY and SMNVEV (reference sequence). The second PCR ran about 6 to 12 cycles with a sample-barcoded 5' primer and J-beta primers. MiXCR, run by TCRdb on the 5' RACE reads, gives a single entry per CDR3 protein. The sample has about 1.6 million distinct CDR3 sequences, roughly a third seen once. Comment on this clonotype: The junction and the germline gene differ at one end; a read error may be behind it.

The rearrangement joins TRBV27 to TRBJ2-3; 15 bases line up with TRBD2. The material sequenced was blood. The sequence derives from a woman under 40 in good health. CDR3 bases: TGTGCCACCGCGGGACTAGCGGGAGGAACAGATACGCGGTATTTT. Its translation: CATAGLAGGTDTRYF.